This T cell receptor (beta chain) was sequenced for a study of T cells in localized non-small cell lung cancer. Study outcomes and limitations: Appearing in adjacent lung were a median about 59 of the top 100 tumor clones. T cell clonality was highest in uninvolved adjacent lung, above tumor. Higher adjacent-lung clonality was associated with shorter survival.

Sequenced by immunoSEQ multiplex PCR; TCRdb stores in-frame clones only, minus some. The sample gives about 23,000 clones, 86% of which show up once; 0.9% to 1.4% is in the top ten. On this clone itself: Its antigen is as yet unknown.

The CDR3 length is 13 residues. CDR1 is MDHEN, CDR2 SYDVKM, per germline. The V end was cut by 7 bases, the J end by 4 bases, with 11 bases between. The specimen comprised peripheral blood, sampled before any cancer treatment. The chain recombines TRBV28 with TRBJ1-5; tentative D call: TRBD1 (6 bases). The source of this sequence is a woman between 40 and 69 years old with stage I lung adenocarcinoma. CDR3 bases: TGTGCCAGCAAGACAGGCGATAATCAGCCCCAGCATTTT. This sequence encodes CASKTGDNQPQHF. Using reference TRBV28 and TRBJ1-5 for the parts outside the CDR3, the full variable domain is DVKVTQSSRYLVKRTGEKVFLECVQDMDHENMFWYRQDPGLGLRLIYFSYDVKMKEKGDIPEGYSVSREKKERFSLILESASTNQTSMYLCASKTGDNQPQHFGDGTRLSIL.